Listed here are 11 T cell receptor beta chains from one sample, sequenced in a study of T cells in tuberculosis. Here immunoSEQ multiplex PCR was the method, and the copy in TCRdb shows in-frame clones only, minus some. The top ten clones hold more than 4% of a sample with fewer than 40,000 clones, approximately 85% of them seen once. The time point was: new active TB diagnosis, blood taken before or within 7 days of starting treatment. The sequencing used PBMCs, collected at tuberculosis diagnosis. The source is an adult with tuberculosis.

V usage is TRBV30 and J usage is TRBJ1-2; D might be TRBD1 (6 bases). V lost 5 bases and J lost 9, with 10 bases in between. The germline V gene encodes CDR1 GTSNPN and CDR2 SVGIG (reference sequence). The CDR3 runs to 10 residues. The CDR3 spells CAWGTHSYTF. DNA of the CDR3: TGTGCCTGGGGGACACACAGCTACACCTTC. The complete variable domain, with remaining parts taken from reference TRBV30 and TRBJ1-2, reads SQTIHQWPATLVQPVGSPLSLECTVEGTSNPNLYWYRQAAGRGLQLLFYSVGIGQISSEVPQNLSASRPQDRQFILSSKKLLLSDSGFYLCAWGTHSYTFGSGTRLTVV.

This clone was seen only once. The rearrangement links TRBV6-4 to TRBJ2-3, with a possible D match to TRBD2 (6 bases). V lost 3 bases and J 2 bases, leaving 12 bases between the germline ends. CDR1 is MRHNA, CDR2 SNTAGT, per germline. CDR3 length: 15 residues. The CDR3 here is CASSEVGGNTDTQYF. Here the CDR3 DNA reads TGTGCCAGCAGTGAAGTGGGGGGAAACACAGATACGCAGTATTTT.

V is TRBV28 and J is TRBJ2-7; perhaps TRBD1 as D (7 bases). Germline V lookup: CDR1 MDHEN, CDR2 SYDVKM. Trimming removed 5 bases at V and 1 base at J, with 18 bases between. The CDR3 spans 16 residues. CDR3 residues: CASSPTGLQGSYEQYF. The CDR3 nucleotides are TGTGCCAGCAGTCCCACCGGACTACAGGGGTCCTACGAGCAGTACTTC.

This sequence joins TRBV18 and TRBJ1-1, with a weak D call TRBD1 (6 bases). Germline V CDR1 and CDR2: KGHSH, LQKENI. The CDR3 has 16 amino acids. The V gene lost 4 bases and the J gene lost 4 bases, with 19 bases spanning the gap. In DNA, the CDR3 is TGTGCCAGCTCACTGACCCCGGGACAAAGGTTCACTGAAGCTTTCTTT. Translating it yields CASSLTPGQRFTEAFF. The whole variable domain, remainder taken from reference TRBV18 and TRBJ1-1, is NAGVMQNPRHLVRRRGQEARLRCSPMKGHSHVYWYRQLPEEGLKFMVYLQKENIIDESGMPKERFSAEFPKEGPSILRIQQVVRGDSAAYFCASSLTPGQRFTEAFFGQGTRLTVV.

The CDR3 sequence: CASSRKGTYEQYF. The CDR3 DNA sequence: TGTGCCAGCAGCCGAAAGGGGACCTACGAGCAGTACTTC. The chain recombines TRBV11-3 with TRBJ2-7; perhaps TRBD1 as D (5 bases). The V gene's germline CDR1 is SGHNT and CDR2 YENEEA. The length of the CDR3 is 13 residues. Trimming cost V 5 bases and J 2 bases, with 10 bases left between them.

The chain joins TRBV9 to TRBJ1-2, with D perhaps TRBD1 (5 bases). Per the germline V gene, CDR1 is SGDLS and CDR2 is YYNGEE. The V end lost 3 bases, the J end lost 6 bases, and 24 bases lay between the germline ends. This CDR3 spans 17 amino acids. The CDR3 DNA is TGTGCCAGCAGCGGCCCCGGGCCTGGGGCTCTCGTGGATGGCTACACCTTC. It codes for CASSGPGPGALVDGYTF.

The chain combines TRBV4-1 with TRBJ1-1; D might be TRBD1 (5 bases). This CDR3 contains 15 residues. Germline CDR1 reads MGHRA; CDR2 reads YSYEKL. Trimming took 3 bases from V and 2 from J, leaving 13 bases between them. CDR3 nucleotide sequence: TGCGCCAGCAGCCATCTCCCCACAGGTAACACTGAAGCTTTCTTT. It yields the protein CASSHLPTGNTEAFF.

This chain uses TRBV6-1 with TRBJ2-2; a possible D gene is TRBD2 (7 bases). The CDR3 has 15 amino acids. Germline lookup yields CDR1 MNHNS and CDR2 SASEGT. V shed 6 bases and J shed 6 bases, with 17 bases lying between them. CDR3 protein: CASRAQGGTAGELFF. CDR3 bases: TGTGCCAGCAGGGCACAGGGAGGGACCGCCGGGGAGCTGTTTTTT.

The V and J genes are TRBV29-1 and TRBJ1-1, with D perhaps TRBD1 (6 bases). V was trimmed by 6 bases and J by 7 bases, leaving 9 bases between them. The CDR3 covers 10 residues. Germline assignment: CDR1 SQVTM and CDR2 ANQGSEA. This CDR3 reads CSVGDIEAFF. CDR3 in DNA: TGCAGCGTCGGGGACATTGAAGCTTTCTTT. The complete variable domain, with remaining parts taken from reference TRBV29-1 and TRBJ1-1, reads SAVISQKPSRDICQRGTSLTIQCQVDSQVTMMFWYRQQPGQSLTLIATANQGSEATYESGFVIDKFPISRPNLTFSTLTVSNMSPEDSSIYLCSVGDIEAFFGQGTRLTVV.

The rearrangement uses TRBV6-1 and TRBJ2-7; 11 bases are shared with TRBD2. The CDR3 has 15 residues. The V segment lost 3 bases and the J segment 5 bases; nucleotides outside the gene matches: 6. Per germline, CDR1 MNHNS and CDR2 SASEGT. In nucleotides, the CDR3 is TGTGCCAGCAGTGACCTAGCGGGGGGCCGCAACGAGCAGTACTTC. It is translated as CASSDLAGGRNEQYF.

This clone was seen just once. CDR3 DNA sequence: TGTGCCATCAGTGCAGGGTCCAATGAGCAGTTCTTC. Translated: CAISAGSNEQFF. The rearrangement uses TRBV10-3 and TRBJ2-1; TRBD1 is a possible D gene (5 bases). CDR3 length: 12 residues. The ends were cut back, 4 bases at V and 6 bases at J, with 7 bases in the middle. Germline V CDR1 and CDR2: ENHRY, SYGVKD.